This T cell receptor beta chain was retrieved from a study of blood T cells in healthy people across ages. It was with a sample-barcoded 5' primer and a J-beta primer mix that a second PCR of about 7 to 12 cycles was run. Each cDNA molecule was tagged by a template-switch adaptor that had 12 random nucleotides. TCRdb re-called the 5' RACE reads through MiXCR, storing one row per CDR3 protein. The table records over 1.5 million distinct CDR3 sequences, just under 50% of them present only once. The CDR3 has 15 amino acids. The V and J ends lost 6 bases and 1 base respectively, with 16 bases between them. Germline values: CDR1 MNHNS, CDR2 SASEGT.

The sample was blood. This clonotype was obtained from a woman aged 40-49 years in good health. The chain combines TRBV6-1 with TRBJ2-7; possibly TRBD1 for D (6 bases). The chain's CDR3 is CASSRGGTLSYEQYF. DNA of the CDR3: TGTGCCAGCAGCCGAGGGGGTACCCTTTCCTACGAGCAGTACTTC.